These 22 T cell receptor beta chains originate from one sample sequenced in a study of Graves' ophthalmopathy and Graves' hyperthyroidism. RNA served as the template for amplifying TCR beta CDR3 regions. HTBI primers were employed in first-round RT-PCR, then a second-round multiplex PCR followed. MiXCR, applied by TCRdb to the multiplex PCR reads, yields one record per CDR3 protein. The sample yields roughly 1.1 million distinct CDR3 sequences, 35% to 40% seen once. The sequenced material came from peripheral blood or thyroid tissue (not recorded which). These receptors were collected from an adult man with Graves' hyperthyroidism.

The gene calls are TRBV20-1 and TRBJ2-2; D not certain. Germline V gene sequence: CDR1 DFQATT, CDR2 SNEGSKA (reference sequence). V shed 0 bases and J shed 6 bases, with 11 bases lying between them. This CDR3 region has 14 residues. DNA of the CDR3: TGCAGTGCTAGAGACTCAAGGAAGGCCGGGGAGCTGTTTTTT. Translation gives CSARDSRKAGELFF.

There are many counts of this clonotype. This rearrangement joins TRBV20-1 to TRBJ1-1; D gene unclear. The germline V and J ends were trimmed by 6 bases and 3 bases, with 11 bases remaining between them. Germline V gene sequence: CDR1 DFQATT, CDR2 SNEGSKA (reference sequence). This CDR3 is 12 amino acids long. The CDR3 DNA sequence: TGCAGTGCGGGGTCCGGGGACACTGAAGCTTTCTTT. Protein sequence: CSAGSGDTEAFF.

The V and J genes are TRBV20-1 and TRBJ2-5; 10 nucleotides align to TRBD2. V dropped 4 bases and J dropped 2; count of bases not matched to a gene: 4. The CDR3 covers 14 residues. Germline CDR1 is DFQATT and CDR2 is SNEGSKA (reference sequence). The CDR3 sequence is CSATAGGEQETQYF. For the CDR3, the DNA is TGCAGTGCTACAGCGGGAGGGGAGCAAGAGACCCAGTACTTC.

This clonotype has just a few counts. The rearrangement joins TRBV5-8 to TRBJ2-7; D not certain. The ends were cut back, 1 base at V and 1 base at J, with 18 bases in the middle. The germline V gene has CDR1 SGHTS and CDR2 YDEGEE. This CDR3 region has 17 residues. CDR3: CASSLPFGTDRSYEQYF. The CDR3 DNA reads TGTGCCAGCAGCTTGCCCTTCGGCACAGACCGGTCCTACGAGCAGTACTTC.

The rearrangement links TRBV30 to TRBJ1-3, with a weak D call TRBD1 (5 bases). This CDR3 comprises 15 residues. Germline V CDR1 and CDR2: GTSNPN, SVGIG (reference sequence). V was cut by 3 bases and J by 0 bases, with 12 bases left in between. The CDR3 is CAWRRAGTSGNTIYF. CDR3 nucleotide sequence: TGTGCCTGGAGACGAGCGGGGACCTCTGGAAACACCATATATTTT.

This chain joins TRBV5-1 and TRBJ1-3; 9 bases are a match to TRBD1. The trim removed 4 bases at V and 1 base at J, leaving 6 bases unmatched. Germline-derived CDR1 and CDR2 are SGHRS and YFSETQ. This CDR3 spans 16 amino acids. In DNA form, the CDR3 reads TGCGCCAGCAGCGCCTCGGGACAGGGATCTGGAAACACCATATATTTT. Amino acids: CASSASGQGSGNTIYF.

The chain combines TRBV7-6 with TRBJ2-5; TRBD2 matches 7 bases. The CDR3 spans 16 residues. Germline-derived CDR1 and CDR2 are SGHVS and FNYEAQ. Trimming cost V 1 base and J 3 bases; bases outside gene matches: 8. CDR3 bases: TGTGCCAGCAGCTTAGGTTTGAGGGCGGGGGAAGAGACCCAGTACTTC. It codes for CASSLGLRAGEETQYF.

V usage is TRBV20-1 and J usage is TRBJ2-3; 7 bases agree with TRBD1. The CDR3 extends over 14 amino acids. Germline V gene lookup returns CDR1 DFQATT and CDR2 SNEGSKA (reference sequence). V shed 3 bases, J shed 2 bases, and the junction held 5 bases outside the gene matches. The CDR3 loop reads CSARPQGNTDTQYF. CDR3 sequence (DNA): TGCAGTGCTAGGCCACAGGGGAACACAGATACGCAGTATTTT.

This clonotype turned up a few times. The junction does not match germline at one end; this may be a read error. The chain joins TRBV4-1 to TRBJ1-1; 9 nucleotides agree with TRBD1. The CDR3 consists of 17 residues. Germline V gene sequence: CDR1 MGHRA, CDR2 YSYEKL. Here the CDR3 DNA reads TGTGCCAGCAGCCATGTGACAGGGGGAGGCATGAACACTGAAGCTTTCTTT. This gives the protein CASSHVTGGGMNTEAFF.

This clonotype was picked up a small number of times. The CDR3 DNA follows: TGCGCCAGCAGCCCCGAGTACAGGGAACTCAACGAGCAGTACTTC. This gives the protein CASSPEYRELNEQYF. The V call is TRBV4-1, the J call TRBJ2-7; D possibly corresponds to TRBD1 (6 bases). The CDR3 covers 15 residues. The V gene's germline CDR1 is MGHRA and CDR2 YSYEKL. The V gene lost 4 bases and the J gene lost 5 bases, with 18 bases spanning the gap.

This clonotype was counted many times. The J gene is TRBJ1-1, the V gene TRBV7-8; 9 positions match TRBD1. CDR1 SGHVS and CDR2 FQNEAQ come from the germline V gene. The CDR3 contains 14 residues. V lost 4 bases to trimming and J lost 7 bases; unmatched junction nucleotides: 7. As DNA, the CDR3 is TGTGCCAGCAGCTCTCAACCGGGACAGGGTGAAGCTTTCTTT. Amino acids: CASSSQPGQGEAFF.

This clonotype was seen ten or more times. The rearrangement links TRBV24-1 to TRBJ1-5; D might be TRBD1 (5 bases). Germline CDR1 reads KGHDR; CDR2 reads SFDVKD. V lost 6 bases, J lost 7 bases, and 21 bases lay in between. The CDR3 is 16 amino acids. In nucleotides, the CDR3 is TGTGCCACCAGTAATAGCCGGGACGAACTCGGGCAGCCCCAGCATTTT. Translation: CATSNSRDELGQPQHF.

This clonotype was detected only a few times. The genes are TRBV3-1 and TRBJ1-2, with 12 bases fitting TRBD1. After removal of 4 bases from V and 6 bases from J, the junction contained 6 bases not matched to a gene. This CDR3 is 15 amino acids long. Looked up from germline, CDR1 is LGHDT and CDR2 is YNNKEL (reference sequence). CDR3 in amino acids: CASSPGTGGVHGYTF. CDR3 coding DNA: TGTGCCAGCAGCCCCGGGACAGGGGGCGTACATGGCTACACCTTC.

A remark on this clonotype: One end of the junction fails to match germline, which may point to a read error. This sequence joins TRBV29-1 and TRBJ2-2; TRBD1 matches at 12 bases. The CDR3 has 18 amino acids. The germline gives CDR1 SQVTM, CDR2 ANQGSEA. Here the CDR3 reads CSGTFVEGQGAKTGELFF. In DNA, the CDR3 is TGCAGCGGTACCTTCGTAGAGGGACAGGGGGCGAAGACCGGGGAGCTGTTTTTT.

V and J are TRBV6-5 and TRBJ1-1, with 9 bases fitting TRBD1. V shed 5 bases and J 1 base; nucleotides not matched to a gene: 8. This CDR3 has 16 amino acids. CDR1 is MNHEY and CDR2 is SVGAGI in the germline V gene. The CDR3 reads CASSPNRGPGNTEAFF. Written as DNA, the CDR3 is TGTGCCAGCAGTCCGAACAGGGGGCCCGGGAACACTGAAGCTTTCTTT.

The chain combines TRBV12-3 or TRBV12-4 with TRBJ1-5, with D maybe TRBD1 (6 bases). This CDR3 has 14 amino acids. The V end was cut by 6 bases, the J end by 1 base, with 10 bases between. The CDR3 protein is CASRGAGSNQPQHF. The CDR3 DNA reads as TGTGCCAGCAGGGGGGCGGGAAGCAATCAGCCCCAGCATTTT.

The chain is built from TRBV20-1 and TRBJ2-5; possibly TRBD2 for D (6 bases). V lost 4 bases and J 5 bases, leaving 14 bases between the germline ends. CDR3 size: 13 residues. Per germline, CDR1 DFQATT and CDR2 SNEGSKA (reference sequence). CDR3 nucleotides: TGCAGTGCTAAAAGATTCAGCGGGGAGACCCAGTACTTC. This gives the protein CSAKRFSGETQYF.

This clonotype showed up many times. This rearrangement joins TRBV20-1 to TRBJ1-5; D is perhaps TRBD1 (5 bases). This CDR3 is built from 18 residues. Germline-derived CDR1 and CDR2 are DFQATT and SNEGSKA (reference sequence). Trimming cost V 2 bases and J 6 bases, with 26 bases left between them. The CDR3 reads CSARPTWGGSGGIQPQHF. The CDR3 DNA reads TGCAGTGCTAGACCCACCTGGGGTGGCAGCGGGGGGATTCAGCCCCAGCATTTT.

This clonotype occurred a few times. The chain is built from TRBV7-2 and TRBJ2-7, with D tentatively TRBD1 (6 bases). V lost 9 bases, J lost 4 bases, and 22 bases lay in between. CDR1 and CDR2 (germline): SGHTA, FQGNSA. The CDR3 contains 15 residues. The DNA of the CDR3 is TGTGCCAGTAGTATAGAAGGGGCAGGGGAATACGAGCAGTACTTC. This encodes CASSIEGAGEYEQYF.

The V call is TRBV29-1, the J call TRBJ2-7; 9 bases are a match to TRBD1. Losses at the gene ends were 6 bases for V and 6 bases for J; bases not matched to a gene: 9. CDR1 SQVTM and CDR2 ANQGSEA come from the germline V gene. This CDR3 is 13 amino acids long. As DNA, the CDR3 is TGCAGCGTCGCAGTGGGGACAGGGCGCGAGCAGTACTTC. Amino acid sequence: CSVAVGTGREQYF.

J is TRBJ1-5 and V is TRBV7-6; D unclear. Germline-derived CDR1 and CDR2 are SGHVS and FNYEAQ. The CDR3 loop spans 16 amino acids. V lost 5 bases, J lost 0 bases, and 14 bases lay in between. The CDR3 DNA reads TGTGCCAGCAGCGAATACGCGGGATATAGCAATCAGCCCCAGCATTTT. This encodes CASSEYAGYSNQPQHF.

This clonotype was recorded many times. The V gene is TRBV2, the J gene TRBJ1-2; 11 nucleotides line up with TRBD1. CDR1 and CDR2 (germline): SNHLY, FYNNEI. With V trimmed by 2 bases and J by 7 bases, 9 bases remained unmatched. This CDR3 is built from 16 residues. The CDR3 DNA is TGTGCCAGCAGTGAAAACCTCCGGGACAGGGGGTTTGGCTACACCTTC. Amino acids: CASSENLRDRGFGYTF.